Listed below are T cell receptor beta chains from one sample, sequenced in a study of blood T cell repertoires in COVID-19. Assay: immunoSEQ multiplex PCR; the TCRdb copy retains only in-frame clones and omits some. The sample yields around 300,000 clones, 90% seen once. Sequencing was done on a sample of PBMCs or T cells enriched from blood (not recorded which). The receptors come from a woman younger than 45 who had recovered from COVID-19. Each CDR3 is given with its conserved first and last residue. The D gene is left open where the match is weak. Clone size appears in some rows only: once, few, many, or a class for an expanded clone.

cdr3_nt,cdr3_aa,j_call,d_call,v_call,clone_size
TGTGCCAGCTCACCAGAGGGACAGGGAATTAATTCACCCCTCCACTTT,CASSPEGQGINSPLHF,TRBJ1-6,TRBD1,TRBV18,-
TGTGCCAGCAGCTTAAGCCCACAGGGTGGATTGACAGATACGCAGTATTTT,CASSLSPQGGLTDTQYF,TRBJ2-3,-,TRBV7-3,few
TGCAGCGCTGGGACTAGCGGGGTCTATGAGCAGTTCTTC,CSAGTSGVYEQFF,TRBJ2-1,TRBD2,TRBV29-1,-
TGTGCCACCGGAAGAACTAGCGGGGAATACAATGAGCAGTTCTTC,CATGRTSGEYNEQFF,TRBJ2-1,TRBD2,TRBV24-1,-
TGTGCCAGCTCACCATTCGCGGGAGAAACCCACAATGAGCAGTTCTTC,CASSPFAGETHNEQFF,TRBJ2-1,TRBD2,TRBV18,once
TGTGCCAGCGCCTGGGGCAGCCTGAACACTGAAGCTTTCTTT,CASAWGSLNTEAFF,TRBJ1-1,-,TRBV7-2,-
TGTGCCAGCAGCTTGCAGGCTAGCGGGAGGATCGGGGCCAACGTCCTGACTTTC,CASSLQASGRIGANVLTF,TRBJ2-6,TRBD2,TRBV5-4,-
TGTGCCAGCAGTGCCGACAGGGGGCAACAGCCCCAGCATTTT,CASSADRGQQPQHF,TRBJ1-5,TRBD1,TRBV2,-
TGTGCCAGCAGCCCGAGTGGGGGACTAGCGGGAGCAGCGTACAATGAGCAGTTCTTC,CASSPSGGLAGAAYNEQFF,TRBJ2-1,TRBD2,TRBV7-6,-
TGTGCCAGCGGCGGGCCCTTCTCTGGGGCCAACGTCCTGACTTTC,CASGGPFSGANVLTF,TRBJ2-6,-,TRBV7-9,-
TGCAGCGTTGAAGAACTCAGGGGCACTGAAGCTTTCTTT,CSVEELRGTEAFF,TRBJ1-1,-,TRBV29-1,-
TGTGCCAGCAGTGATTTGAAAACCTGGACAGGGGGCGGAAAGAGTCAGCCCCAGCATTTT,CASSDLKTWTGGGKSQPQHF,TRBJ1-5,TRBD1,TRBV28,-
TGTGCCAGCAGCCGGACAGGGGAAGGTTCCTATAATTCACCCCTCCACTTT,CASSRTGEGSYNSPLHF,TRBJ1-6,TRBD1,TRBV5-6,-
TGCAGCCACGTTGAGGCTACCGGGGAGCTGTTTTTT,CSHVEATGELFF,TRBJ2-2,-,TRBV29-1,-
TGTGCCAGCAGGCCCGGGACAGACTACGAGCAGTACTTC,CASRPGTDYEQYF,TRBJ2-7,TRBD1,TRBV12-3/TRBV12-4,-
TGCGCCAGCAGCCAACTTACAGGGGGTGGGAATTCACCCCTCCACTTT,CASSQLTGGGNSPLHF,TRBJ1-6,TRBD1,TRBV4-3,few
TGTGCCAGCAGCAAACAGACAGGGAGCGACACTGAAGCTTTCTTT,CASSKQTGSDTEAFF,TRBJ1-1,TRBD1,TRBV7-2,-
TGTGCCAGCAGTCCACAGGGGTTTGGTCAGCCCCAGCATTTT,CASSPQGFGQPQHF,TRBJ1-5,TRBD1,TRBV6-5,-
TGTGCCAGCAGTGACAGTCAGCCCCAGCATTTT,CASSDSQPQHF,TRBJ1-5,-,TRBV28,-
TGTGCCAGTAGTATAGGACTAGCGGTCCGCACAGATACGCAGTATTTT,CASSIGLAVRTDTQYF,TRBJ2-3,TRBD2,TRBV19,-
TGTGCCAGCACCCCCCGGGCCGGGGAGCTGTTTTTT,CASTPRAGELFF,TRBJ2-2,-,TRBV12-3/TRBV12-4,few
TGTGCCAGCAGCCCGGTCGAGACTTACAATGAGCAGTTCTTC,CASSPVETYNEQFF,TRBJ2-1,-,TRBV5-6,-
TGTGCCAGCAACCAACTAGCGGGAGCGTACGAGCAGTACTTC,CASNQLAGAYEQYF,TRBJ2-7,TRBD2,TRBV5-6,-
TGTGCCAGCAGCTTCGACAGGGGTTTTGGGGCCAACGTCCTGACTTTC,CASSFDRGFGANVLTF,TRBJ2-6,TRBD1,TRBV7-8,-
TGTGCCAGCATCGCCTCCCCTAGCGGAAGCACAGATACGCAGTATTTT,CASIASPSGSTDTQYF,TRBJ2-3,TRBD2,TRBV27,-
TGTGCCAGCAGTTTAACTAGCGGGAGGACAGATACGCAGTATTTT,CASSLTSGRTDTQYF,TRBJ2-3,TRBD2,TRBV27,-
TGCGCCAGCAGCCCAGGGACAGGGTTTGAAAAACTGTTTTTT,CASSPGTGFEKLFF,TRBJ1-4,TRBD1,TRBV5-1,-
TGTGCCAGCAGCTTCGGGGCGGGAGGGCCAAATGAGCAGTTCTTC,CASSFGAGGPNEQFF,TRBJ2-1,TRBD2,TRBV11-3,-
TGTGCCAGCAGCTCTAGCGGGAGAACAGATACGCAGTATTTT,CASSSSGRTDTQYF,TRBJ2-3,TRBD2,TRBV3-1/TRBV3-2,-
TGTGCCAGCTCACTGGGACAGCCCAGGGACTACGAGCAGTACTTC,CASSLGQPRDYEQYF,TRBJ2-7,TRBD1,TRBV18,-
TGTGCCAGTAGTATCCAGGTATACGAGACCCAGTACTTC,CASSIQVYETQYF,TRBJ2-5,-,TRBV19,-
TGTGCCAGCAGCACAGGGACCCGGGAGCTGTTTTTT,CASSTGTRELFF,TRBJ2-2,-,TRBV6-5,once
TGCGCCAGCAGTATCGGACAGAGCAATCAGCCCCAGCATTTT,CASSIGQSNQPQHF,TRBJ1-5,-,TRBV10-2,-
TGTGCCAGCAGCCCCGAGGGACAGAACTATGGCTACACCTTC,CASSPEGQNYGYTF,TRBJ1-2,TRBD1,TRBV5-6,-
TGCGCCAGCAGCCAAGAAGTAGCGGGAGGATTCAAGTTCTTC,CASSQEVAGGFKFF,TRBJ2-1,TRBD2,TRBV4-3,once
TGTGCCACCAGCAGAGATGGGCCGGCGACAGGGTGGCAAGAGACCCAGTACTTC,CATSRDGPATGWQETQYF,TRBJ2-5,TRBD1,TRBV15,-
TGTGCCAGCAGTTTGAGCGGGAGGACAGATGAGCAGTTCTTC,CASSLSGRTDEQFF,TRBJ2-1,TRBD2,TRBV27,-
TGTGCCAGCAGTTTATGGGGGGGGAGTCAGCCCCAGCATTTT,CASSLWGGSQPQHF,TRBJ1-5,-,TRBV28,-
TGTGCCAGCAGTTTACTAGGGGGCGAGACTAATGAAAAACTGTTTTTT,CASSLLGGETNEKLFF,TRBJ1-4,TRBD1,TRBV28,-
TGTGCCAGTAGTTCTCGACACTGGAGCAATCAGCCCCAGCATTTT,CASSSRHWSNQPQHF,TRBJ1-5,-,TRBV19,-
TGTGCCAGCAGCATAGCGGCAGGGGGCACCGGGGAGCTGTTTTTT,CASSIAAGGTGELFF,TRBJ2-2,-,TRBV11-1,-
TGTGCCAGCAGCCAAGATTGGAGGGGAGATGGCTACACCTTC,CASSQDWRGDGYTF,TRBJ1-2,-,TRBV3-1/TRBV3-2,-
TGTGCCAGCAGCCAAGTCAAAGTAGCCGGCTCCTACGAGCAGTACTTC,CASSQVKVAGSYEQYF,TRBJ2-7,-,TRBV11-2,-
TGTGCCAGCAGTACCGGACTAGCGGGAGAACAACGTGCGAACACCGGGGAGCTGTTTTTT,CASSTGLAGEQRANTGELFF,TRBJ2-2,TRBD2,TRBV6-4,-
TGTGCCAGCAGCTTAGGAGACAATGAGCAGTTCTTC,CASSLGDNEQFF,TRBJ2-1,-,TRBV7-9,-
TGTGCCATCAGTGAACAGGGGTTCGGCGAGCAGTACTTC,CAISEQGFGEQYF,TRBJ2-7,TRBD1,TRBV10-3,-